Listed below are T cell receptor beta chains from one sample, sequenced in a study of blood T cell repertoires in COVID-19. Measured with immunoSEQ multiplex PCR; TCRdb has only the in-frame clones, and not every one. The sample lists some 300,000 clones, approximately 88% occurring once. Sequenced input: peripheral blood. All receptors come from a woman in her twenties or thirties who had recovered from COVID-19. CDR3s include the opening cysteine and the closing phenylalanine or tryptophan. The order of the fields is J gene, V gene, clone size, D gene, CDR3 protein, CDR3 DNA. A D gene is named only where the DNA matches it firmly. Not all rows give a size; the values are once, few, many and, for expanded clones, a class.

TRBJ2-4	TRBV6-6	-	-	CASSPTEAKNIQYF	TGTGCCAGCAGTCCGACTGAAGCCAAAAACATTCAGTACTTC
TRBJ2-7	TRBV12-3/TRBV12-4	-	TRBD2	CASSSSGLYEQYF	TGTGCCAGCTCCTCTAGCGGTCTCTACGAGCAGTACTTC
TRBJ2-2	TRBV19	-	-	CASSRLGTHTGELFF	TGTGCCAGTAGTAGGCTGGGCACTCACACCGGGGAGCTGTTTTTT
TRBJ2-3	TRBV3-1/TRBV3-2	-	-	CASSSYEGERTDTQYF	TGTGCCAGCAGTTCCTATGAGGGGGAGAGAACAGATACGCAGTATTTT
TRBJ1-2	TRBV4-1	-	-	CASSLNRQAARGYTF	TGCGCCAGCAGCCTTAATCGACAGGCCGCTCGGGGCTACACCTTC
TRBJ2-3	TRBV11-2	once	TRBD2	CASSLLGGGTDTQYF	TGTGCCAGCAGCTTATTGGGGGGGGGCACAGATACGCAGTATTTT
TRBJ1-5	TRBV3-1/TRBV3-2	-	-	CASSFTGGQPQHF	TGTGCCAGCAGCTTTACGGGGGGCCAGCCCCAGCATTTT
TRBJ2-5	TRBV11-2	-	-	CASSTRTGQETQYF	TGTGCCAGCAGCACCCGGACGGGGCAAGAGACCCAGTACTTC
TRBJ1-6	TRBV4-2	once	TRBD1	CASSQGWDRGHSPLHF	TGTGCCAGCAGCCAAGGCTGGGACAGGGGGCACTCACCCCTCCACTTT
TRBJ1-1	TRBV18	-	-	CASSLGGMNTEAFF	TGTGCCAGCTCACTGGGGGGTATGAACACTGAAGCTTTCTTT
TRBJ1-1	TRBV4-2	-	-	CASSQPGSTTEAFF	TGTGCCAGCAGCCAGCCCGGGAGCACGACTGAAGCTTTCTTT
TRBJ1-1	TRBV6-5	once	-	CASSYRTVTEAFF	TGTGCCAGCAGTTACCGGACAGTCACTGAAGCTTTCTTT
TRBJ2-7	TRBV3-1/TRBV3-2	once	-	CASSQAPGPEQYF	TGTGCCAGCAGCCAAGCTCCAGGGCCCGAGCAGTACTTC
TRBJ2-5	TRBV27	-	-	CATKRGGAGETQYF	TGTGCCACTAAGAGGGGGGGGGCTGGGGAGACCCAGTACTTC
TRBJ1-1	TRBV27	-	-	CASSFSSRGGDTEAFF	TGTGCCAGCAGTTTTTCAAGCCGGGGAGGGGACACTGAAGCTTTCTTT
TRBJ1-6	TRBV4-2	-	-	CASSQGGVSYNSPLHF	TGTGCCAGCAGCCAAGGGGGGGTCTCCTATAATTCACCCCTCCACTTT
TRBJ2-1	TRBV18	-	TRBD2	CASSPTSGGYNEQFF	TGTGCCAGCTCACCGACTAGCGGGGGATACAATGAGCAGTTCTTC
TRBJ2-7	TRBV6-2/TRBV6-3	once	TRBD1	CASSRSRDSYSYEQYF	TGTGCCAGCAGTAGATCCCGGGACAGTTACTCCTACGAGCAGTACTTC
TRBJ1-4	TRBV5-1	-	TRBD1	CASSSDRDGEKLFF	TGCGCCAGCAGCTCGGACAGGGATGGTGAAAAACTGTTTTTT
TRBJ2-5	TRBV5-1	-	-	CASSAMGVQETQYF	TGCGCCAGCAGCGCGATGGGCGTACAAGAGACCCAGTACTTC
TRBJ1-2	TRBV6-2/TRBV6-3	-	TRBD1	CASSDLDRGYGYTF	TGTGCCAGCAGTGATCTCGACAGGGGCTATGGCTACACCTTC
TRBJ2-5	TRBV5-1	-	TRBD1	CASSLVGTGGVETQYF	TGCGCCAGCAGCTTGGTGGGGACAGGGGGCGTTGAGACCCAGTACTTC
TRBJ1-2	TRBV28	few	TRBD1	CASTLQGAGYTF	TGTGCCAGCACCCTTCAGGGGGCCGGCTACACCTTC
TRBJ1-2	TRBV2	once	TRBD1	CASPGPGQGTGGYTF	TGTGCCAGTCCAGGACCGGGACAGGGGACGGGGGGCTACACCTTC
TRBJ1-2	TRBV5-4	-	TRBD1	CASSFLDRLGYGYTF	TGTGCCAGCAGCTTCCTGGACAGGTTGGGCTATGGCTACACCTTC
TRBJ2-1	TRBV28	-	-	CASSSPLNEQFF	TGTGCCAGCAGTTCCCCCCTAAATGAGCAGTTCTTC
TRBJ2-7	TRBV30	-	-	CAWSMNPGAAQYEQYF	TGTGCCTGGAGTATGAATCCAGGGGCTGCTCAGTACGAGCAGTACTTC
TRBJ2-3	TRBV4-1	-	TRBD1	CASRRQGLPPSHTDTQYF	TGCGCCAGCAGACGACAGGGCCTGCCGCCCTCGCACACAGATACGCAGTATTTT
TRBJ1-2	TRBV30	-	TRBD1	CAWSGRTGGYTF	TGTGCCTGGAGTGGAAGGACAGGGGGCTACACCTTC
TRBJ1-1	TRBV5-1	-	-	CASSLSEEAFF	TGCGCCAGCAGCTTGAGTGAGGAAGCTTTCTTT
TRBJ1-5	TRBV6-5	-	-	CASSQPGVNQPQHF	TGTGCCAGCAGTCAACCGGGGGTAAATCAGCCCCAGCATTTT
TRBJ1-2	TRBV29-1	-	-	CSDLGAEGFYGYTF	TGCAGCGACCTGGGGGCCGAAGGATTCTATGGCTACACCTTC
TRBJ1-2	TRBV30	-	-	CAWSVGREYYGYTF	TGTGCCTGGAGTGTTGGAAGGGAGTACTATGGCTACACCTTC
TRBJ1-1	TRBV2	-	-	CASSGQGGPAEAFF	TGTGCCAGCAGTGGGCAAGGGGGTCCCGCGGAAGCTTTCTTT
TRBJ1-2	TRBV6-5	once	TRBD1	CASSDRGDYGYTF	TGTGCCAGCAGCGACAGGGGTGACTATGGCTACACCTTC
TRBJ2-4	TRBV5-4	-	-	CASSLAGMVGIQYF	TGTGCCAGCAGCTTGGCTGGTATGGTCGGCATTCAGTACTTC
TRBJ2-7	TRBV15	-	-	CATSRLYFYEQYF	TGTGCCACCAGCAGATTATACTTCTACGAGCAGTACTTC
TRBJ1-1	TRBV30	-	-	CAWSGRPVVLGGFTEAFF	TGTGCCTGGAGTGGACGCCCGGTTGTCCTGGGGGGTTTTACTGAAGCTTTCTTT
TRBJ1-2	TRBV28	-	-	CANHPVDRSYGYTF	TGTGCCAACCACCCGGTCGACCGGAGCTATGGCTACACCTTC
TRBJ2-5	TRBV6-5	once	-	CASRTHPTGNETQYF	TGTGCCAGCAGAACTCATCCGACGGGGAACGAGACCCAGTACTTC
TRBJ1-5	TRBV5-1	-	-	CASSLGGYQPQHF	TGCGCCAGCAGCTTGGGAGGTTATCAGCCCCAGCATTTT
TRBJ1-4	TRBV4-1	-	-	CASSQDGTSTNEKLFF	TGCGCCAGCAGCCAAGATGGGACATCAACTAATGAAAAACTGTTTTTT
TRBJ2-3	TRBV12-3/TRBV12-4	-	-	CASSSGQSDTQYF	TGTGCCAGCAGTTCAGGACAGTCAGATACGCAGTATTTT
TRBJ2-7	TRBV14	-	TRBD1	CASSQTRQGGIQF	TGTGCCAGCAGCCAAACGCGACAGGGTGGGATACAATTC
TRBJ2-3	TRBV27	-	TRBD1	CASSLGTGGADTQYF	TGTGCCAGCAGTTTGGGGACAGGGGGCGCAGATACGCAGTATTTT
TRBJ1-1	TRBV11-2	-	-	CASSLERGARTEAFF	TGTGCCAGCAGCTTAGAAAGGGGCGCGCGTACTGAAGCTTTCTTT
TRBJ2-3	TRBV30	-	TRBD2	CAWSSGGTDTQYF	TGTGCCTGGTCTAGCGGGGGAACAGATACGCAGTATTTT
TRBJ2-3	TRBV7-2	-	-	CASSQELATTDTQYF	TGTGCCAGCAGCCAAGAGTTAGCGACCACAGATACGCAGTATTTT
TRBJ2-1	TRBV7-8	-	-	CASSRADYNEQFF	TGTGCCAGCAGCCGTGCGGACTACAATGAGCAGTTCTTC
TRBJ2-7	TRBV2	-	-	CASSESSFGPYEQYF	TGTGCCAGCAGTGAAAGTTCTTTTGGGCCCTACGAGCAGTACTTC
TRBJ2-5	TRBV5-4	-	-	CASKTESQETQYF	TGTGCCAGCAAAACAGAATCCCAAGAGACCCAGTACTTC
TRBJ2-2	TRBV5-4	once	TRBD1	CASSFTAGTGVPGELFF	TGTGCCAGCAGCTTCACGGCGGGGACAGGGGTCCCCGGGGAGCTGTTTTTT